This record covers a single T cell receptor beta chain. Its antigen is currently unknown. Compared with germline, one end of the junction differs, possibly owing to a read error. Stable disease denoted Graves' hyperthyroidism without ophthalmopathy progression within 18 months. Patients showing uncontrolled infection, other autoimmune disease, pregnancy or lactation were ineligible. Diagnosing involved the use of clinical symptoms, serum thyroxine and TRAb, thyroid ultrasound and orbital computed tomography. The data are from a study of T cells in Graves' hyperthyroidism and ophthalmopathy. The CDR3 length is 16 residues. The germline CDR1 and CDR2 sequences are ENHRY and SYGVKD. Amplification of TCR beta CDR3 regions used RNA as the template. First-round RT-PCR of the TCR CDR3 relied on the HTBI primer set. From the multiplex PCR reads, TCRdb called clonotypes with MiXCR, one entry per CDR3 protein. The sample contains some 800,000 distinct CDR3 sequences, roughly 40% of which appear only once.

Study-level results: The model predicted ophthalmopathy a median roughly six months before onset.

The rearrangement uses TRBV10-3 and TRBJ2-7; D might be TRBD2 (6 bases). Sequencing input: blood. This clonotype originated in a man younger than 35 with Graves' hyperthyroidism. CDR3 amino acids: CASSYSGQGGSYEQYF. The CDR3 nucleotides read TGTGCCAGCAGTTACTCGGGGCAGGGAGGCTCCTACGAGCAGTACTTC.